The TCR beta chain under discussion was sequenced for a study of blood T cell repertoires in COVID-19. Study information: Samples of COVID-19 (acute and convalescent) were obtained from the United States, Italy and Spain. From T cells, B-cell-depleted T cells, or PBMCs came the material, which was cDNA or gDNA.

Per the original methods: How many nucleated cells were present was estimated from reference gene primer amplification. Clones were read by immunoSEQ multiplex PCR, and TCRdb kept only the in-frame ones, dropping some. Clone size and V and J calls were adopted from that table, with D and trimming inferred from the DNA. The table shows approximately 28,000 clones, with about three quarters occurring only once. The TCR sequence derives from a boy younger than 10 with active or convalescent COVID-19. The sequencing input was peripheral blood.

CDR3 in DNA: TGTGCCACCAGCAGGAAGATGGCATGGTGGCAGGGGGCCTACAATGAGCAGTTCTTC. This translates into CATSRKMAWWQGAYNEQFF. The V and J genes are TRBV15 and TRBJ2-1; 7 bases match TRBD1. This CDR3 region has 19 residues. Trimming removed 3 bases from V and 2 bases from J; junction bases left unmatched: 16. Germline CDR1 reads LNHNV; CDR2 reads YYDKDF (reference sequence). Drawing the rest from reference TRBV15 and TRBJ2-1, the complete variable domain is DAMVIQNPRYQVTQFGKPVTLSCSQTLNHNVMYWYQQKSSQAPKLLFHYYDKDFNNEADTPDNFQSRRPNTSFCFLDIRSPGLGDTAMYLCATSRKMAWWQGAYNEQFFGPGTRLTVL.